The next 27 T cell receptor beta chains were all read from a single sample in a study of regulatory T cells in long-lasting Graves disease. Construction of the TCR beta libraries employed iRepertoire HTBI primers in conjunction with Arm-PCR of CDR3 regions. From the multiplex PCR reads, TCRdb called clonotypes with MiXCR, one entry per CDR3 protein. The table has fewer than 450,000 distinct CDR3 sequences, around 20% seen once; the top ten hold 26%. As to time point: persistent/refractory GD, antithyroid drugs over 5 years with positive TRAb. With RNA extracted from PBMCs as input, the TCR library was made. This specimen was peripheral blood mononuclear cells (PBMCs), taken when the disease was refractory, from a patient treated with antithyroid drugs. Source of these receptors: a female donor with Graves disease.

This clonotype turned up a few times. The chain joins TRBV6-1 to TRBJ1-3; D is ambiguous. Between the trimmed V and J ends, which lost 6 bases and 1 base, there was a span of 4 bases. The CDR3 spans 12 residues. Germline loops: CDR1 MNHNS, CDR2 SASEGT. The chain's CDR3 is CASRPSGNTIYF. In nucleotides, the CDR3 is TGTGCCAGCAGGCCTTCTGGAAACACCATATATTTT.

The table lists this clonotype with many counts. The chain is built from TRBV20-1 and TRBJ2-2; TRBD2 matches 8 bases. Trimming took 2 bases from V and 8 from J; bases not matched to a gene: 13. The CDR3 totals 16 residues. The germline V gene encodes CDR1 DFQATT and CDR2 SNEGSKA (reference sequence). The CDR3 nucleotides read TGCAGTGCTAGACCCTCGACTAGCGCCCGAATTGGGGAGCTGTTTTTT. Protein product: CSARPSTSARIGELFF.

This clonotype showed up many times. This chain connects TRBV28 to TRBJ2-5; D unclear. The V gene's germline CDR1 is MDHEN and CDR2 SYDVKM. This CDR3 comprises 12 residues. The DNA of the CDR3 is TGTGCGGGCAGTTCCGCCGGCGAGACCCAGTACTTC. Translating it yields CAGSSAGETQYF.

This clonotype was counted at least ten times. This chain joins TRBV12-3 or TRBV12-4 and TRBJ2-1, with 13 bases lining up with TRBD2. V dropped 5 bases and J dropped 0; count of bases not matched to a gene: 1. This CDR3 is 16 amino acids long. The CDR3 coding sequence is TGTGCCAGCAGTAGGACTAGCGGGAGCTCCTACAATGAGCAGTTCTTC. It yields the protein CASSRTSGSSYNEQFF.

This clonotype was picked up a small number of times. The rearrangement joins TRBV27 to TRBJ2-7; TRBD1 is a possible D gene (5 bases). The CDR3 totals 13 residues. Germline-derived CDR1 and CDR2 are MNHEY and SMNVEV (reference sequence). Trimming cost V 4 bases and J 7 bases, with 14 bases left between them. CDR3 in amino acids: CASSSPDIREQYF. CDR3 nucleotides: TGTGCCAGCAGTTCCCCGGACATACGGGAGCAGTACTTC.

Ten or more counts support this clonotype. The chain joins TRBV11-2 to TRBJ2-5; no firm D call. The V end was cut by 1 base, the J end by 1 base, with 7 bases between. Germline V gives CDR1 SGHAT, CDR2 FQNNGV. The CDR3 has 14 amino acids. CDR3 nucleotides: TGTGCCAGCAGCTTAGGTCTCTTCCAAGAGACCCAGTACTTC. Translation: CASSLGLFQETQYF.

Remarks on this clonotype: This may come from a read error, since a much larger clone is one base off. This chain uses TRBV7-3 with TRBJ1-2, with TRBD1 matching over 8 bases. CDR3 length: 17 residues. Germline lookup yields CDR1 SGHTA and CDR2 FQGTGA. Here the CDR3 reads CASSLIRQGWYGYGCTF. Written as DNA, the CDR3 is TGTGCCAGCAGCTTAATAAGACAGGGGTGGTACGGCTATGGCTGCACCTTC.

The table lists this clonotype with a few counts. The V call is TRBV19, the J call TRBJ2-6; 7 nucleotides align to TRBD1. CDR1 LNHDA and CDR2 SQIVND come from the germline V gene (reference sequence). V gave up 8 bases and J gave up 4 bases; unmatched junction bases: 11. This CDR3 region has 16 residues. DNA for the CDR3: TGTGCCAGTGCCGGGACAGCGGTAGACGGGGCCAACGTCCTGACTTTC. This codes for CASAGTAVDGANVLTF.

This sequence joins TRBV7-2 and TRBJ2-3; 8 bases fit TRBD2. The CDR3 covers 15 residues. The ends lost 5 bases at V and 6 bases at J; junction bases unmatched: 10. Germline-derived CDR1 and CDR2 are SGHTA and FQGNSA. CDR3 region: CASSPSGRNEDTQYF. As DNA, the CDR3 is TGTGCCAGCAGCCCCAGCGGGAGAAACGAGGATACGCAGTATTTT.

Details on this clonotype: A clone one base away is much larger, so this may be a read error. The CDR3 loop is CAISSGTGAYEQYF. The CDR3 DNA reads TGTGCCATCAGTTCCGGGACAGGGGCCTACGAGCAGTACTTC. The genes are TRBV10-3 and TRBJ2-7; TRBD1 matches at 10 bases. The CDR3 has 14 residues. V shed 5 bases, J shed 2 bases, and the junction held 3 bases outside the gene matches. CDR1 and CDR2 from the germline V gene are ENHRY and SYGVKD.

This clonotype has only a few counts. V and J are TRBV6-1 and TRBJ1-1; possible D gene TRBD1, 5 bases. CDR3 length equals 14 residues. The ends were cut back, 6 bases at V and 5 bases at J, with 16 bases in the middle. Looked up from germline, CDR1 is MNHNS and CDR2 is SASEGT. CDR3 amino acids: CASRGTLSMTEAFF. The DNA for the CDR3 is TGTGCCAGCAGAGGGACCTTGAGCATGACTGAAGCTTTCTTT.

The chain is built from TRBV18 and TRBJ1-6, with TRBD1 as a possible D gene (6 bases). Germline assignment: CDR1 KGHSH and CDR2 LQKENI. Trimming shortened V by 3 bases and J by 9 bases, and 9 bases separated the two germline ends. The CDR3 runs 13 residues. The CDR3: CASSPGGASPLHF. CDR3 in DNA: TGTGCCAGCTCACCTGGGGGGGCTTCACCCCTCCACTTT.

This clonotype has ten or more counts. J is TRBJ2-2 and V is TRBV12-3 or TRBV12-4, with TRBD2 matching over 14 bases. The V gene end was trimmed by 5 bases and the J gene end by 1 base; junction bases not matched to a gene: 12. This CDR3 is 20 amino acids long. CDR3 coding DNA: TGTGCCAGCAGTATAGATCGACTAGCGGGAGGGGGGATGAACACCGGGGAGCTGTTTTTT. This translates into CASSIDRLAGGGMNTGELFF.

This clonotype was seen repeatedly, ten times or more. The chain couples TRBV28 to TRBJ1-1, with unresolved D. V shed 8 bases and J shed 1 base, with 8 bases lying between them. CDR3 length: 12 residues. The V gene's germline CDR1 is MDHEN and CDR2 SYDVKM. CDR3 region: CASERQNTEAFF. CDR3 sequence (DNA): TGTGCCAGCGAACGGCAGAACACTGAAGCTTTCTTT.

This clonotype has only a few counts. The rearrangement uses TRBV5-1 and TRBJ1-1; D is unclear. Deletions cut 4 bases from V and 6 bases from J, with 13 bases between. CDR3 length equals 13 residues. Germline V gene lookup returns CDR1 SGHRS and CDR2 YFSETQ. Here the CDR3 DNA reads TGCGCCAGCAGCCTAACCCGAGCGTCTGAAGCTTTCTTT. It is translated as CASSLTRASEAFF.

This clonotype was seen only a few times. The rearrangement joins TRBV9 to TRBJ1-2; D not resolved. Germline assignment: CDR1 SGDLS and CDR2 YYNGEE. The CDR3 covers 15 residues. V lost 0 bases and J lost 8, with 17 bases in between. Here the CDR3 reads CASSVDGVVTRGYTF. CDR3 sequence (DNA): TGTGCCAGCAGCGTAGACGGGGTGGTAACGAGAGGCTACACCTTC.

This clonotype has at least ten counts. The V call is TRBV2, the J call TRBJ2-4; D is ambiguous. This CDR3 contains 10 residues. V lost 3 bases and J lost 7, with 1 base in between. CDR1 and CDR2 from the germline V gene are SNHLY and FYNNEI. The CDR3 nucleotides read TGTGCCAGCAGTGAGAACATTCAGTACTTC. It encodes CASSENIQYF.

This clonotype has more than one count but fewer than ten. This rearrangement joins TRBV7-2 to TRBJ1-4; TRBD1 matches 11 bases. This CDR3 spans 14 amino acids. Germline V CDR1 and CDR2: SGHTA, FQGNSA. The J segment lost 8 bases and the V segment lost 5 bases, leaving 4 bases of the junction unmatched. The CDR3 sequence: CASSDRTGGEKLFF. CDR3 nucleotides: TGTGCCAGCAGCGACCGGACAGGGGGCGAAAAACTGTTTTTT.

The chain combines TRBV3-1 with TRBJ2-2; 7 bases line up with TRBD2. Germline CDR1 reads LGHDT; CDR2 reads YNNKEL (reference sequence). This CDR3 comprises 16 residues. V lost 6 bases and J lost 1; bases outside the gene matches: 8. The CDR3: CASSERSGKNTGELFF. DNA for the CDR3: TGTGCCAGCAGTGAAAGGAGCGGGAAGAACACCGGGGAGCTGTTTTTT.

This clonotype was counted only a few times. The chain recombines TRBV20-1 with TRBJ1-1; no firm D call. Germline V gene lookup returns CDR1 DFQATT and CDR2 SNEGSKA (reference sequence). V gave up 0 bases and J gave up 1 base, with 9 bases separating them. The CDR3 extends over 14 amino acids. CDR3 residues: CSARDRLGNTEAFF. Written as DNA, the CDR3 is TGCAGTGCTAGAGACAGGTTGGGGAACACTGAAGCTTTCTTT.

This clonotype was observed a few times. The genes are TRBV20-1 and TRBJ1-6; 7 positions match TRBD1. The J segment lost 5 bases and the V segment lost 1 base, leaving 8 bases of the junction unmatched. The CDR3 extends over 16 amino acids. Per germline, CDR1 DFQATT and CDR2 SNEGSKA (reference sequence). CDR3 in DNA: TGCAGTGCTAGAGCCGCGTGGCAGGGGGATAATTCACCCCTCCACTTT. Translating gives CSARAAWQGDNSPLHF.

The rearrangement joins TRBV30 to TRBJ2-7; D may match TRBD1 or TRBD2 (5 bases each). Germline CDR1 GTSNPN, CDR2 SVGIG (reference sequence). The V end was cut by 4 bases, the J end by 3 bases, with 16 bases between. This CDR3 contains 14 residues. CDR3 bases: TGTGCCTGGACTAAAACCCGGGACCTCTACGAGCAGTACTTC. Its protein is CAWTKTRDLYEQYF.

This clonotype was detected a few times. This rearrangement joins TRBV6-5 to TRBJ1-2, with TRBD1 as a possible D gene (5 bases). The CDR3 length is 17 residues. From germline, CDR1 is MNHEY and CDR2 SVGAGI. Trimming removed 4 bases from V and 6 bases from J, with 24 bases in between. CDR3 nucleotide sequence: TGTGCCAGCAGTTTACCGCCTTTCGAGGGGCGCCGGAATGGCTACACCTTC. It codes for CASSLPPFEGRRNGYTF.

With regard to this clonotype: A much larger clone lies one base from this, so it may be a read error. This sequence joins TRBV7-9 and TRBJ1-2; D not resolved. V lost 5 bases, J lost 0 bases, and 16 bases lay in between. The CDR3 length is 16 residues. Germline CDR1 reads SEHNR; CDR2 reads FQNEAQ (reference sequence). The CDR3 loop is CASSLGPGLANYGYTF. The CDR3 DNA is TGTGCCAGCAGCCTTGGTCCGGGCCTGGCTAACTATGGCTACACCTTC.

In this sample, this clonotype turned up a few times. V gene TRBV19 combines with J gene TRBJ1-1, with a possible D match to TRBD1 (5 bases). The CDR3 runs to 14 residues. Germline values: CDR1 LNHDA, CDR2 SQIVND (reference sequence). Trimming removed 2 bases from V and 1 base from J, with 8 bases in between. CDR3 sequence: CASSIRQRNTEAFF. DNA of the CDR3: TGTGCCAGTAGTATAAGACAGCGGAACACTGAAGCTTTCTTT. Variable domain in full (rest from reference TRBV19 and TRBJ1-1): DGGITQSPKYLFRKEGQNVTLSCEQNLNHDAMYWYRQDPGQGLRLIYYSQIVNDFQKGDIAEGYSVSREKKESFPLTVTSAQKNPTAFYLCASSIRQRNTEAFFGQGTRLTVV.

The chain joins TRBV5-5 to TRBJ2-2; D may be TRBD1 (5 bases). The length of the CDR3 is 15 residues. The V gene's germline CDR1 is SGHKS and CDR2 YYEKEE (reference sequence). The germline V and J ends were trimmed by 4 bases and 0 bases, with 10 bases remaining between them. The CDR3 region is CASSQDIPNTGELFF. The CDR3 DNA sequence: TGTGCCAGCAGCCAGGACATTCCGAACACCGGGGAGCTGTTTTTT.

In its sample, this clonotype was seen many times. The chain combines TRBV28 with TRBJ1-1; D uncertain. Trimming removed 7 bases from V and 1 base from J, with 16 bases in between. Germline assignment: CDR1 MDHEN and CDR2 SYDVKM. CDR3 size: 15 residues. CDR3 in amino acids: CASTLLPGKNTEAFF. CDR3 DNA: TGTGCCAGCACCCTCCTCCCCGGTAAGAACACTGAAGCTTTCTTT.